This T cell receptor (beta chain) was obtained from a study of Graves' ophthalmopathy and Graves' hyperthyroidism. Study background: Peripheral blood collection took place at initial diagnosis, before any treatment.

The germline CDR1 and CDR2 sequences are SGHTA and FQGTGA. Trimming at V came to 5 bases and at J to 4 bases, leaving 5 bases not matched to a gene. The CDR3 loop spans 15 amino acids. Regarding the study as a whole: The model predicted progression of ophthalmopathy with a sensitivity of about 70%, and its specificity was roughly 72%.

Enrollment excluded any patients with other autoimmune diseases, uncontrolled infections, pregnancy or lactation. Clinicians diagnosed using symptoms, serum thyroxine, TRAb, thyroid ultrasound and orbital computed tomography. Amplification of TCR beta CDR3 regions used RNA transcripts. Second-round multiplex PCR followed a first-round RT-PCR using HTBI primers. TCRdb re-called the multiplex PCR reads through MiXCR, storing one row per CDR3 protein. The repertoire has about 210,000 distinct CDR3 sequences, approximately 29% of them found once; the top ten carry around 10%. This clonotype was counted many times. The antigen is unknown.

The TCR originated in a man aged 50 or older with Graves' ophthalmopathy. V is TRBV7-3 and J is TRBJ2-6, with 7 bases matching TRBD1. Sequencing was performed on peripheral blood. CDR3 in DNA: TGTGCCAGCAGCCCGACAGGGCAGGGGGCCAACGTCCTGACTTTC. As protein: CASSPTGQGANVLTF.